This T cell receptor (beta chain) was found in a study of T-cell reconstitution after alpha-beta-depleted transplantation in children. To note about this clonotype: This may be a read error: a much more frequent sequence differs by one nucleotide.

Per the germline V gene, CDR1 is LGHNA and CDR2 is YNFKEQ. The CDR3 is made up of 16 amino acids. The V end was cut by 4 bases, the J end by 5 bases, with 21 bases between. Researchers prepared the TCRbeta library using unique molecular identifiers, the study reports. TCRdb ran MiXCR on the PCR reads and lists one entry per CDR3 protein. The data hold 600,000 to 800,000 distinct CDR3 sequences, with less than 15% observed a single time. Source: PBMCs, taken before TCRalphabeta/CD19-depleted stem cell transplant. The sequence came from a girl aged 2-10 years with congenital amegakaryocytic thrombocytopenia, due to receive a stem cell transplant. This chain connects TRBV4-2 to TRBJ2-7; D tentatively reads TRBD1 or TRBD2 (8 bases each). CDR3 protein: CASSPGGTGKSHEQYF. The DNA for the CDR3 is TGTGCCAGCAGCCCGGGGGGGACAGGTAAATCCCACGAGCAGTACTTC.